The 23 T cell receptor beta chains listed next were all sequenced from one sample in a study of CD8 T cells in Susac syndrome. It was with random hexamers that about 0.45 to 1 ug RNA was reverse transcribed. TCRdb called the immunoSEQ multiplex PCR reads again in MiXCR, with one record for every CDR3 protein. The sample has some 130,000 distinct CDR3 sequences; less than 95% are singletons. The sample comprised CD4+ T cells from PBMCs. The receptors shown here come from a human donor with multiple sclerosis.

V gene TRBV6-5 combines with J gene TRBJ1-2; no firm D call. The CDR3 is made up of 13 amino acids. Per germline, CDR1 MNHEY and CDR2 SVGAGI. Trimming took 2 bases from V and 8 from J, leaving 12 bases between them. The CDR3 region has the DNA TGTGCCAGCAGTTACGATACCCTGCGCGGCTACACCTTC. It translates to CASSYDTLRGYTF.

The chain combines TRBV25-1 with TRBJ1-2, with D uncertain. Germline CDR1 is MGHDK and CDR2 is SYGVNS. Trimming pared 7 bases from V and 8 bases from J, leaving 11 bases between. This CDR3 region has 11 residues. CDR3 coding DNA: TGTGCCAGCAACGCAGGAGGCGGCTACACCTTC. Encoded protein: CASNAGGGYTF.

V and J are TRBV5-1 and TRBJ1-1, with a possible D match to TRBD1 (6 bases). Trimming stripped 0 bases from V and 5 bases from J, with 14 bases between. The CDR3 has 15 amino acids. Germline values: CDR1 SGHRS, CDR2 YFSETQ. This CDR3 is CASSLVGTPETEAFF. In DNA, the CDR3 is TGCGCCAGCAGCTTGGTAGGGACACCCGAAACTGAAGCTTTCTTT.

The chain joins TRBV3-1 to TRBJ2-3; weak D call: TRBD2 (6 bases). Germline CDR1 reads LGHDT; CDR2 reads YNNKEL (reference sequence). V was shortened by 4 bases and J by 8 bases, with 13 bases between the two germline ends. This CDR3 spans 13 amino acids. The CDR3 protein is CASSPLTRSTQYF. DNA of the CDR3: TGTGCCAGCAGCCCACTGACTAGGAGTACGCAGTATTTT.

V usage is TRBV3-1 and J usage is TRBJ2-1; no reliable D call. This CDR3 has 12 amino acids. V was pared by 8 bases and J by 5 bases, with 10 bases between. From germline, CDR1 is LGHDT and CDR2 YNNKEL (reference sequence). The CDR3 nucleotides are TGTGCCAGCGGGCGGAAAAACAATGAGCAGTTCTTC. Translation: CASGRKNNEQFF.

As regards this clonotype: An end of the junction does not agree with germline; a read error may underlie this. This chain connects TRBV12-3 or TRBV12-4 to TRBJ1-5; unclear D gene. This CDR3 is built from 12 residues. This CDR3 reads CATSFGYQPQHF. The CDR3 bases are TGTGCCACCAGTTTCGGGTATCAGCCCCAGCATTTT.

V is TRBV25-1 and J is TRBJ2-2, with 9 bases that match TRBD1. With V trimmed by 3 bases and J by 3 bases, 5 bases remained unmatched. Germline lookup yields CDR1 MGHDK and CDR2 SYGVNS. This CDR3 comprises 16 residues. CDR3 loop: CASSDVRQGDTGELFF. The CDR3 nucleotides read TGTGCCAGCAGTGATGTGAGACAGGGGGACACCGGGGAGCTGTTTTTT.

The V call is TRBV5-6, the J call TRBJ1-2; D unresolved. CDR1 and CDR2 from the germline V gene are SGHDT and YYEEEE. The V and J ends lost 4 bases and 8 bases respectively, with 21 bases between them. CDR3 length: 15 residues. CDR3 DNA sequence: TGTGCCAGCAGCCCCGGGCCGGGGAGACGGAAAGGCTACACCTTC. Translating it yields CASSPGPGRRKGYTF.

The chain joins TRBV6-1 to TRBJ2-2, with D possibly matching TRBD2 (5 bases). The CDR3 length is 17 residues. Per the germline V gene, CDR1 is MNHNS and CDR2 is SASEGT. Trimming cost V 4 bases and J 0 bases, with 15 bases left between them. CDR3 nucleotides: TGTGCCAGCAGTGCAGCGGCTAGCAGTACGAACACCGGGGAGCTGTTTTTT. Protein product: CASSAAASSTNTGELFF.

For the CDR3, the DNA is TGTGCCAGCAGCTTGTCAGAGTACAATGAGCAGTTCTTC. The encoded protein is CASSLSEYNEQFF. The chain links TRBV5-4 to TRBJ2-1, with no clear D. V lost 1 base and J lost 4, with 6 bases in between. The CDR3 is 13 residues long. Per germline, CDR1 SGHNT and CDR2 YYREEE (reference sequence).

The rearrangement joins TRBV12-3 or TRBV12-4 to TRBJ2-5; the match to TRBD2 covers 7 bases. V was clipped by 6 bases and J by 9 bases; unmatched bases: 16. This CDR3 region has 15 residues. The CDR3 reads CASSSNTGAGMAQYF. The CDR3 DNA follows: TGTGCCAGCAGCTCCAACACGGGAGCGGGAATGGCCCAGTACTTC.

DNA of the CDR3: TGCAGTGCTAATCATCGCCAAGCAGGGGTTTCGGTGCCCCAGCATTTT. Its translation is CSANHRQAGVSVPQHF. The chain joins TRBV20-1 to TRBJ1-5, with TRBD1 as a possible D gene (6 bases). The CDR3 extends over 16 amino acids. Trimming shortened V by 4 bases and J by 9 bases, and 25 bases separated the two germline ends. Germline lookup yields CDR1 DFQATT and CDR2 SNEGSKA (reference sequence).

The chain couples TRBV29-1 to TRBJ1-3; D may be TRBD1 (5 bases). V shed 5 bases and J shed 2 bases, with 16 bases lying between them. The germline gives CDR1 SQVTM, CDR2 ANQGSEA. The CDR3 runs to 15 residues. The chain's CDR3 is CSVSHRMDTGNTIYF. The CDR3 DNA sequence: TGCAGCGTTTCCCACCGGATGGACACTGGAAACACCATATATTTT.

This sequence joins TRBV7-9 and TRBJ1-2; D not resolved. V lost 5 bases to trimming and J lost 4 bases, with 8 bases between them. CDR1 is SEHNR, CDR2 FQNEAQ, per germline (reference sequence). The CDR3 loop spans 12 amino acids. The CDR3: CASSPDTYGYTF. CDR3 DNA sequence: TGTGCCAGCAGCCCAGACACCTATGGCTACACCTTC.

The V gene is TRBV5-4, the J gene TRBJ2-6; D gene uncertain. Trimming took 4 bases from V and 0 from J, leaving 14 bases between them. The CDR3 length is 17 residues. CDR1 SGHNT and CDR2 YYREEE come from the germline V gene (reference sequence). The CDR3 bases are TGTGCCAGCAGCCATTCGGGCCTTAGCTCTGGGGCCAACGTCCTGACTTTC. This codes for CASSHSGLSSGANVLTF. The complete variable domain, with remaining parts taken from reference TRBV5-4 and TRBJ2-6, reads ETGVTQSPTHLIKTRGQQVTLRCSSQSGHNTVSWYQQALGQGPQFIFQYYREEENGRGNFPPRFSGLQFPNYSSELNVNALELDDSALYLCASSHSGLSSGANVLTFGAGSRLTVL.

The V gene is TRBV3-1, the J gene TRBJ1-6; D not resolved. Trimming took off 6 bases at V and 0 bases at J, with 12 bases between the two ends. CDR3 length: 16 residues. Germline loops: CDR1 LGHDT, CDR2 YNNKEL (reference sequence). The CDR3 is CASSHFTSSYNSPLHF. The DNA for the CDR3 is TGTGCCAGCAGTCATTTCACGAGCTCCTATAATTCACCCCTCCACTTT.

CDR3 region: CASSQLAFNTGELFF. CDR3 in DNA: TGTGCCAGCAGCCAACTCGCCTTCAACACCGGGGAGCTGTTTTTT. The V call is TRBV7-9, the J call TRBJ2-2; D is uncertain. CDR3 length: 15 residues. Germline V gene lookup returns CDR1 SEHNR and CDR2 FQNEAQ (reference sequence). V was shortened by 5 bases and J by 2 bases, with 12 bases between the two germline ends.

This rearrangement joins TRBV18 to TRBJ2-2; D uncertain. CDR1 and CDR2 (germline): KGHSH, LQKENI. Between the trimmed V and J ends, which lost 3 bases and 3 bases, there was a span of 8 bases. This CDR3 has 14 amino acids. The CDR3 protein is CASSPLPDTGELFF. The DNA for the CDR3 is TGTGCCAGCTCACCCCTCCCGGACACCGGGGAGCTGTTTTTT.

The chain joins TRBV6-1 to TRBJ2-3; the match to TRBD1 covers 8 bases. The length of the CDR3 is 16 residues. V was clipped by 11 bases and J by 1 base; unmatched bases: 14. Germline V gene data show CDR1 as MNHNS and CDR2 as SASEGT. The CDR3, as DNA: TGTGCCTCCTCGGTTGCGCTGACAGGGGGCACAGATACGCAGTATTTT. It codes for CASSVALTGGTDTQYF.

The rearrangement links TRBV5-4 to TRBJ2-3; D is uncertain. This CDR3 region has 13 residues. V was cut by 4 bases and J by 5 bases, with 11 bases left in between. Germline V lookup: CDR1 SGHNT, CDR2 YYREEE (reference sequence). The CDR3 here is CASSLSMGDTQYF. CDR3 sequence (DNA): TGTGCCAGCAGCCTATCCATGGGAGATACGCAGTATTTT.

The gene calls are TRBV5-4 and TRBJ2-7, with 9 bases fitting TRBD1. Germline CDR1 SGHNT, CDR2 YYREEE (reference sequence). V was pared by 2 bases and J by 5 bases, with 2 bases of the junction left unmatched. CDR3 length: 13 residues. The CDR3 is CASSLQGAHEQYF. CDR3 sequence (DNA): TGTGCCAGCAGCTTACAGGGGGCCCACGAGCAGTACTTC.

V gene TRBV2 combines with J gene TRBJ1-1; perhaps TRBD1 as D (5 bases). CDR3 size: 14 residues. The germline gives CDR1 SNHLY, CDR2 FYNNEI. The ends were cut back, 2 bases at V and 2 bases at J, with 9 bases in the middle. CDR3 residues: CASSERRGNTEAFF. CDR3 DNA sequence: TGTGCCAGCAGTGAAAGAAGGGGAAACACTGAAGCTTTCTTT.

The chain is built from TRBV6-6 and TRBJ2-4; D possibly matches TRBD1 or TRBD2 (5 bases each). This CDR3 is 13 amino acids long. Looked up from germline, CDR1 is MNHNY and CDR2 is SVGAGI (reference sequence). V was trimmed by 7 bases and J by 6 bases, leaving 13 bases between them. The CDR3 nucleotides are TGTGCCAGCAACGGGGCAGCTTCAAACATTCAGTACTTC. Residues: CASNGAASNIQYF.